This T cell receptor (beta chain) was recorded in a study of cytomegalovirus exposure and HLA in healthy donors. General study findings and limits: The authors later found TCR association rates varying by HLA locus, with DRB1 most and HLA-C fewest. Excluded were some V segments that proved indistinguishable, including TRBV6-2 and TRBV6-3.

Losses at the gene ends were 5 bases for V and 0 bases for J; bases not matched to a gene: 7. This CDR3 region has 15 residues. Germline V CDR1 and CDR2: SGHTA, FQGNSA. This PCR relied on a set of 60 Vbeta primers and 13 Jbeta primers. Here immunoSEQ multiplex PCR was the method, and the copy in TCRdb shows in-frame clones only, minus some. The sample yields roughly 80,000 clones, roughly 80% seen once. The sample holds a few counts of this clone. The antigen remains undetermined. The donors, nominally healthy at sampling, likely had unrecorded immune exposures. The specimen was PBMCs. The receptor's source is a woman in her twenties or thirties in good health and CMV-seronegative. This chain joins TRBV7-2 and TRBJ2-7; 7 bases map to TRBD2. The CDR3 protein is CASSLSSGTSYEQYF. DNA for the CDR3: TGTGCCAGCAGCCTCTCTAGCGGCACCTCCTACGAGCAGTACTTC. The entire variable domain, with the rest obtained from reference TRBV7-2 and TRBJ2-7, is as follows: GAGVSQSPSNKVTEKGKDVELRCDPISGHTALYWYRQSLGQGLEFLIYFQGNSAPDKSGLPSDRFSAERTGGSVSTLTIQRTQQEDSAVYLCASSLSSGTSYEQYFGPGTRLTVT.